This T cell receptor (beta chain) was identified during a study of regulatory T cells in long-lasting Graves disease. Time point of the sample: persistent/refractory GD, antithyroid drugs over 5 years with positive TRAb. PBMC RNA served as the TCR library source. An endocrinology department located in Xi'an, China, was where the patients came from. To note about this clonotype: The antigen remains unidentified.

Study-wide results and caveats: With a small sample size, accuracy may have been reduced. Thyroid tissue was not sampled; only peripheral blood was.

Relying on iRepertoire HTBI primers and Arm-PCR of CDR3 regions, the team built TCR beta libraries. TCRdb reprocessed the multiplex PCR reads with MiXCR, giving one entry per CDR3 protein. The table records a few hundred thousand distinct CDR3 sequences, around a quarter of them present only once. This clonotype was sampled from a female donor with Graves disease. The sample consisted of peripheral blood mononuclear cells (PBMCs), taken when the disease was refractory, from a patient treated with antithyroid drugs.

The CDR3 DNA reads as TGTGCCAGCATGTTCAGGGCGGCTGTTAATGAAAAACTGTTTTTT. This sequence encodes CASMFRAAVNEKLFF. The chain has TRBV2 and TRBJ1-4, with D perhaps TRBD1 (5 bases). CDR3 length: 15 residues. The V end was cut by 7 bases, the J end by 4 bases, with 16 bases between. Germline V gene data show CDR1 as SNHLY and CDR2 as FYNNEI.